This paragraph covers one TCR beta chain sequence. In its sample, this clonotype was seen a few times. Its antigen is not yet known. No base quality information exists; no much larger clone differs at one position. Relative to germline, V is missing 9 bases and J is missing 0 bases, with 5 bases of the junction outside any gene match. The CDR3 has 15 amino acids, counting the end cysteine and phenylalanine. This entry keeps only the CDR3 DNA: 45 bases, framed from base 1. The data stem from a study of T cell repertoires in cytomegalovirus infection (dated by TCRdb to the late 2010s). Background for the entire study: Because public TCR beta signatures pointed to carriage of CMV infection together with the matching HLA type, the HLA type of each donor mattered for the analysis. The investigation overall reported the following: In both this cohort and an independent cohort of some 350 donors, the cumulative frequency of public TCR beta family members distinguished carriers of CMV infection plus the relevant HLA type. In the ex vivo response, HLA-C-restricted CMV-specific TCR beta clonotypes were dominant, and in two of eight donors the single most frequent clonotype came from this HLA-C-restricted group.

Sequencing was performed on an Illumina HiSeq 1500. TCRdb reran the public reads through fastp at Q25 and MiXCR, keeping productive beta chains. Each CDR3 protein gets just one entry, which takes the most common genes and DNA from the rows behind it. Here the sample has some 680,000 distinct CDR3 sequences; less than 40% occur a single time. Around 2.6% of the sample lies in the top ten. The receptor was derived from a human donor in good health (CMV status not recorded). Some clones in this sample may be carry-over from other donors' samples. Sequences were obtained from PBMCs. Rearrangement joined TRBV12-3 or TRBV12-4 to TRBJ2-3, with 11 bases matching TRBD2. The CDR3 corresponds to CASGTSGPSTDTQYF. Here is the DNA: TGTGCCAGTGGGACTAGCGGTCCTAGCACAGATACGCAGTATTTT.